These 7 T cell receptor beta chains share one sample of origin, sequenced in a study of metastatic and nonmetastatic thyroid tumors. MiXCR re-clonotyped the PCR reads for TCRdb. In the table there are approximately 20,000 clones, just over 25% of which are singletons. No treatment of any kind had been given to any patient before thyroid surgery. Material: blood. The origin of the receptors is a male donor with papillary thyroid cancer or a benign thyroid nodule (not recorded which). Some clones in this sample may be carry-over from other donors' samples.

The CDR3: CASSARGWGNEQFF. CDR3 coding DNA: TGCGCCAGCAGTGCAAGGGGATGGGGGAATGAGCAGTTCTTC. The chain employs TRBV10-2 and TRBJ2-1, with D perhaps given as TRBD1 or TRBD2 (5 bases each). Between the trimmed V and J ends, which lost 4 bases and 7 bases, there was a span of 14 bases. Germline V gene lookup returns CDR1 WSHSY and CDR2 SAAADI. CDR3 length: 14 residues.

The CDR3 DNA reads as TGCAGTGCTAGAGATCTCAGGGGGAGGGATGGCTACACCTTC. Translating gives CSARDLRGRDGYTF. The chain carries TRBV20-1 and TRBJ1-2, with 7 bases identical to TRBD1. The CDR3 is 14 residues long. V lost 0 bases and J lost 6; bases outside the gene matches: 7. In germline, CDR1 is DFQATT, CDR2 SNEGSKA (reference sequence).

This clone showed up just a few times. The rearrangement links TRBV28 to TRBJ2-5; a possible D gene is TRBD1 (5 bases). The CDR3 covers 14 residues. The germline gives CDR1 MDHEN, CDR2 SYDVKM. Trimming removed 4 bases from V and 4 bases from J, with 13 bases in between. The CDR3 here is CASSYAVGRETQYF. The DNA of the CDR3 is TGTGCCAGCAGTTATGCGGTGGGGCGAGAGACCCAGTACTTC.

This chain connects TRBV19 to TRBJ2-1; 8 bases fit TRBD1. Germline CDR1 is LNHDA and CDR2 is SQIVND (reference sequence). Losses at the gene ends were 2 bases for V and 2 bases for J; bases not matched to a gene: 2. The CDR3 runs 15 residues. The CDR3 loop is CASSIPGGTYNEQFF. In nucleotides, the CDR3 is TGTGCCAGTAGTATACCAGGGGGCACCTACAATGAGCAGTTCTTC.

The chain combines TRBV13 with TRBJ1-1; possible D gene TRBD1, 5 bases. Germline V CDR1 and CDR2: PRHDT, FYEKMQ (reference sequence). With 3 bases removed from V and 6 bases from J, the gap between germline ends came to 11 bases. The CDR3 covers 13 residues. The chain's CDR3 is CASSLYQGSEAFF. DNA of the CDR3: TGTGCCAGCAGCTTGTATCAGGGTTCTGAAGCTTTCTTT.

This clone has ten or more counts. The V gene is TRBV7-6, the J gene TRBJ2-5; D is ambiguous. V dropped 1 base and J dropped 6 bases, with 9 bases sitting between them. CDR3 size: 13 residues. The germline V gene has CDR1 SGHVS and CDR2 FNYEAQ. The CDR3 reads CASSLGASKTQYF. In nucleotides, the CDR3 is TGTGCCAGCAGCTTAGGCGCCTCGAAGACCCAGTACTTC.

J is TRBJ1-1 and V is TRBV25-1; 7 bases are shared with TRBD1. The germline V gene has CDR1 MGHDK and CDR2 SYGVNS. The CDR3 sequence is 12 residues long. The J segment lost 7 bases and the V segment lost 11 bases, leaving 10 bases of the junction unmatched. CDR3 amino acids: CASQGGNIEAFF. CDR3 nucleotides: TGTGCCTCCCAGGGGGGAAATATTGAAGCTTTCTTT.